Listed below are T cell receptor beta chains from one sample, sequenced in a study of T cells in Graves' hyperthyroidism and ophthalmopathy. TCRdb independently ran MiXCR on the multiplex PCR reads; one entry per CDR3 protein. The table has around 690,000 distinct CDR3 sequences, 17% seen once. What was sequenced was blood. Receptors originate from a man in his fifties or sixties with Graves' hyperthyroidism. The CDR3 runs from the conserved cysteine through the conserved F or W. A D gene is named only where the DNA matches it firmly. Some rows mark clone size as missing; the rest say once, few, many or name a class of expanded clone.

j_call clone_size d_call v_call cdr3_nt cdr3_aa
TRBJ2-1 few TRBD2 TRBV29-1 TGCAGCGGGGGACTAGCGGGTCTAGGCCATGAGCAGTTCTTC CSGGLAGLGHEQFF
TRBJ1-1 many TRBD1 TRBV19 TGTGCCTCCTCAGGACAGGTGAACACTGAAGCTTTCTTT CASSGQVNTEAFF
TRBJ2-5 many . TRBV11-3 TGTGCCAGCAGCCTCCGGGGCTCTTCCCAAGAGACCCAGTACTTC CASSLRGSSQETQYF
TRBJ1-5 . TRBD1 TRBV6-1 TGTGCCAGCAGTCGAGACAGGGAAGGTGCTCAGCCCCAGCATTTT CASSRDREGAQPQHF
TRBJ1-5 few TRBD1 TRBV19 TGTGCCAGTAGTCCCAGGGACAGGGGCAGCAATCAGCCCCAGCATTTT CASSPRDRGSNQPQHF
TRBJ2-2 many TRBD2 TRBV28 TGTGCCAGCAGTTTATGGAGGCTAGCGGGGGGGCCCGGGGAGCTGTTTTTT CASSLWRLAGGPGELFF
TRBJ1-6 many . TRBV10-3 TGTGCCATCATGGATGGGCAGGGGAATTCACCCCTCCACTTT CAIMDGQGNSPLHF
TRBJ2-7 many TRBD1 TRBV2 TGTGCCAGCAGTGTATCGGCAGGGGGAACCTACGAGCAGTACTTC CASSVSAGGTYEQYF
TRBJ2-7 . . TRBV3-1 TGTGCCAGCAGCCAAGACTCGGATACCTCCGAGCAGTACTTC CASSQDSDTSEQYF
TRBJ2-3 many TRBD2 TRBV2 TGTGCCAGCAGTGACTACACTAGCGGGAGGATTGAGGATACGCAGTATTTT CASSDYTSGRIEDTQYF